The subject of this entry is one TCR beta chain. This clonotype was detected a few times. Its specific antigen is unknown. No base quality values were provided; no much bigger clone lies one nucleotide off. These data are taken from a study of identical twins (dated by TCRdb to the mid-2010s). Regarding the complete study: To test whether fetal clonotypes persist, this study deep-sequenced TCR alpha and beta repertoires from monozygotic twins, from unrelated adults of various ages, and from cord blood. Replicate twin experiments were performed at different times using different library preparation protocols to rule out contamination.

Every donor in the study was a healthy Caucasian. The twin cohort comprised three pairs of female monozygotic twins, all aged roughly 18 to 30 years. CD4+ and CD8+ T cell populations were isolated with positive isolation kits from Invitrogen. V is reduced by 8 bases and J by 7 bases, leaving a spacing of 12 bases between them. There are 13 amino acids in the CDR3, from cysteine to phenylalanine inclusive. Here the CDR3 DNA is all that survives: 39 bases in frame from base 1. Reading the germline V gene gives CDR1 KGHSH and CDR2 LQKENI. Summary of the overall study and its limitations: Recombination models systematically underestimated out-of-frame TCR alpha sharing in monozygotic twins but agreed with sharing between unrelated individuals. The excess sharing between twins in beta out-of-frame sequences was weaker because fewer shared sequences reduced the signal-to-noise ratio. Fewer insertions were carried by abundant cord blood beta clonotypes, a similar but weaker trend appeared in young adult naive repertoires, and no such trend appeared in memory repertoires. Because the same donors could not be followed over many years, the conclusions relied on cross-sectional statistical analysis. Invariant T cells such as MAIT and iNKT could partly confound zero-insertion analyses, though diverse VJ usage argued against this for most clonotypes. Compared with coincidental sharing between unrelated individuals, an excess of low generation-probability sequences was observed among out-of-frame TCR alpha sequences shared between twins.

The receptor library was made with 5' RACE. The instrument was an Illumina HiSeq 2000. Template switching introduced a universal primer binding site; the final cDNA contained a unique molecular identifier, enabling accurate counting of TCR cDNA molecules. Specific primers in the conserved constant-segment region were used to synthesize first-strand cDNA for TCR alpha and beta chains. To control for contamination, every cDNA library carried two barcodes: a SMART-Mk sample barcode plus Illumina barcodes. TruSeq adapter sequences, together with Illumina sample barcodes, were added in two successive PCR steps. The TCR alpha and beta cDNA libraries were sequenced on the Illumina HiSeq platform using custom primers. The authors processed their data as follows. MiGEC processed the raw reads to extract unique molecular identifiers, while MiXCR was used to determine the CDR3 positions. For each individual, recombination models were inferred using an EM algorithm with the repgenHMM and IGoR tools. The analysis of shared clonotypes was done with the tcR package in R, with sharing normalized by the product of cloneset sizes. To study raw recombination free of thymic and clonal selection effects, out-of-frame nonproductive sequences were analyzed. TCRdb cleaned the public reads at Q25 with fastp, built clones with MiXCR and kept in-frame beta chains. CDR3 protein sequences are deduplicated, and each keeps its most common genes and DNA. TCRdb's processing, not the study's, gives the V and J calls here. The sample table contains around 510,000 distinct CDR3 sequences; only one count was recorded for more than 13% of them. The top ten constitute 0.8% to 1% of the sample.

This sample also appeared in a second study, on yellow fever vaccine responses in identical twins. The second source states: According to the authors, the vaccine-induced T cell response in identical twins seemed to be partly convergent and partly specific to each individual. In identical twins, the study followed T cell clones that responded to the vaccine with precision.

The sequenced material came from CD4+ T cells sorted from blood. The clonotype was recovered from a woman aged 18-30 years in good health. This chain is built from TRBV18 and TRBJ1-6, with the D segment identity uncertain. CDR3 loop: CASTRAENSPLHF. The DNA sequence is TGTGCCAGCACCCGCGCGGAGAATTCACCCCTCCACTTT.